Shown below are 25 T cell receptor beta chains from a single sample sequenced in a study of T cell responses to AZD1222 COVID-19 vaccine. Profiled with immunoSEQ multiplex PCR; TCRdb holds only in-frame clones, not every one. The sample has more than 150,000 clones; around 94% are singletons. Material: peripheral blood, obtained 28 days after the second AZD1222 dose. These receptors came from an adult who received the AZD1222 COVID-19 vaccine.

J is TRBJ2-7 and V is TRBV7-8; TRBD1 aligns across 11 bases. CDR3 size: 15 residues. Trimming took 6 bases from V and 3 from J; bases not matched to a gene: 7. CDR1 and CDR2 from the germline V gene are SGHVS and FQNEAQ. CDR3 sequence reads: CASSRGQGVFYEQYF. The CDR3 DNA is TGTGCCAGCAGTAGGGGACAGGGGGTGTTCTACGAGCAGTACTTC.

This clone was recorded once. The DNA of the CDR3 is TGTGCCAGTAGTACGACGGGGGACCCTGGAAACACCATATATTTT. Protein: CASSTTGDPGNTIYF. The chain couples TRBV19 to TRBJ1-3; TRBD1 might be the D (5 bases). Trimming took 4 bases from V and 2 from J, leaving 12 bases between them. The CDR3 has 15 residues. CDR1 is LNHDA and CDR2 is SQIVND in the germline V gene (reference sequence).

The V gene is TRBV6-1, the J gene TRBJ1-3, with D uncertain. Germline CDR1 and CDR2: MNHNS and SASEGT. CDR3 length: 15 residues. Trimming left V 6 bases short and J 7 bases short, with 19 bases between. CDR3 in amino acids: CASRTPPGEGNTIYF. DNA for the CDR3: TGTGCCAGCAGGACTCCACCCGGAGAAGGGAACACCATATATTTT.

V usage is TRBV30 and J usage is TRBJ1-3, with D possibly matching TRBD1 (6 bases). The germline V and J ends were trimmed by 1 base and 0 bases, with 10 bases remaining between them. The CDR3 extends over 15 amino acids. The germline V gene has CDR1 GTSNPN and CDR2 SVGIG (reference sequence). The CDR3 DNA reads TGTGCCTGGAGTGACAGGGTTTTCTCTGGAAACACCATATATTTT. This codes for CAWSDRVFSGNTIYF.

The CDR3 sequence: CASSLARGVEKLFF. The CDR3, as DNA: TGTGCCAGCAGTTTAGCCAGGGGGGTCGAAAAACTGTTTTTT. The V gene is TRBV27, the J gene TRBJ1-4, with 7 positions matching TRBD1. The CDR3 runs to 14 residues. J gave up 8 bases and V 2 bases, and 5 bases lay outside the gene matches. Germline CDR1 is MNHEY and CDR2 is SMNVEV (reference sequence).

This chain connects TRBV28 to TRBJ1-1; the D is unclear. V was clipped by 2 bases and J by 3 bases, with 13 bases between them. CDR1 and CDR2 (germline): MDHEN, SYDVKM. CDR3 size: 15 residues. Here the CDR3 DNA reads TGTGCCAGCAGTTTACGGGTTCTCTCAGACACTGAAGCTTTCTTT. This encodes CASSLRVLSDTEAFF.

The chain links TRBV5-8 to TRBJ1-6; D is ambiguous. Trimming took off 3 bases at V and 17 bases at J, with 18 bases between the two ends. CDR3 length equals 13 residues. Germline V lookup: CDR1 SGHTS, CDR2 YDEGEE. CDR3 region: CASSSDQIAPVHF. In DNA, the CDR3 is TGTGCCAGCAGCTCAGACCAAATAGCCCCGGTCCACTTT.

The V and J genes are TRBV6-2 or TRBV6-3 and TRBJ1-5, with 10 bases fitting TRBD1. The CDR3 length is 16 residues. The V gene's germline CDR1 is MNHEY and CDR2 SVGEGT. J gave up 4 bases and V 5 bases, and 8 bases lay outside the gene matches. Here the CDR3 reads CASSDKMDRGNQPQHF. The DNA of the CDR3 is TGTGCCAGCAGTGACAAGATGGACAGGGGGAATCAGCCCCAGCATTTT.

The chain employs TRBV28 and TRBJ1-2; no definite D call. This CDR3 spans 13 amino acids. CDR1 and CDR2 from the germline V gene are MDHEN and SYDVKM. Trimming removed 1 base at V and 3 bases at J, with 6 bases between. CDR3 protein: CASSLFVHYGYTF. The CDR3 DNA follows: TGTGCCAGCAGTTTATTTGTCCACTATGGCTACACCTTC.

The chain carries TRBV5-8 and TRBJ1-5; D is unclear. V shed 4 bases and J shed 0 bases, with 5 bases lying between them. Germline lookup yields CDR1 SGHTS and CDR2 YDEGEE. This CDR3 is 13 amino acids long. The CDR3 sequence: CASSHDSNQPQHF. As DNA, the CDR3 is TGTGCCAGCAGCCATGATAGCAATCAGCCCCAGCATTTT.

V gene TRBV5-6 combines with J gene TRBJ2-5; possibly TRBD2 for D (6 bases). The V and J ends lost 3 bases and 5 bases respectively, with 11 bases between them. CDR1 is SGHDT and CDR2 is YYEEEE in the germline V gene. The CDR3 sequence is 13 residues long. Here the CDR3 reads CASSSSGAETQYF. CDR3 in DNA: TGTGCCAGCAGCTCGTCGGGAGCCGAGACCCAGTACTTC.

J is TRBJ1-1 and V is TRBV12-3 or TRBV12-4, with D unclear. The CDR3 runs to 13 residues. V was cut by 6 bases and J by 7 bases, with 15 bases left in between. The chain's CDR3 is CASSLATYLEAFF. DNA for the CDR3: TGTGCCAGCAGCCTGGCCACATACCTTGAAGCTTTCTTT.

J is TRBJ2-7 and V is TRBV28; D possibly matches TRBD1 or TRBD2 (6 bases each). The V end was cut by 6 bases, the J end by 6 bases, with 15 bases between. The CDR3 runs 13 residues. The germline V gene encodes CDR1 MDHEN and CDR2 SYDVKM. The CDR3: CASSYWGAGEQYF. CDR3 nucleotide sequence: TGTGCCAGCAGCTACTGGGGGGCAGGCGAGCAGTACTTC.

V is TRBV28 and J is TRBJ1-5; tentative D call: TRBD1 (6 bases). The CDR3 runs 17 residues. V gave up 7 bases and J gave up 1 base, with 20 bases separating them. The germline V gene has CDR1 MDHEN and CDR2 SYDVKM. CDR3 DNA sequence: TGTGCCAGCATTACCATCAGGGGACGGGGAAGCAATCAGCCCCAGCATTTT. It encodes CASITIRGRGSNQPQHF. Full variable domain (outside the CDR3, taken from reference TRBV28 and TRBJ1-5): DVKVTQSSRYLVKRTGEKVFLECVQDMDHENMFWYRQDPGLGLRLIYFSYDVKMKEKGDIPEGYSVSREKKERFSLILESASTNQTSMYLCASITIRGRGSNQPQHFGDGTRLSIL.

The genes are TRBV30 and TRBJ2-7, with D uncertain. Germline V gene sequence: CDR1 GTSNPN, CDR2 SVGIG (reference sequence). V shed 3 bases and J shed 5 bases, with 14 bases lying between them. This CDR3 comprises 13 residues. Written as DNA, the CDR3 is TGTGCCTGGAGAGCCCGTGGAACCCACGAGCAGTACTTC. Amino acids: CAWRARGTHEQYF.

The rearrangement uses TRBV29-1 and TRBJ1-1; D unclear. The CDR3 has 12 amino acids. The V gene's germline CDR1 is SQVTM and CDR2 ANQGSEA. The V and J ends lost 4 bases and 3 bases respectively, with 9 bases between them. Here the CDR3 reads CSVAPQDTEAFF. DNA for the CDR3: TGCAGCGTTGCCCCGCAGGACACTGAAGCTTTCTTT.

J is TRBJ1-3 and V is TRBV4-3; D uncertain. The CDR3 loop spans 14 amino acids. With 3 bases removed from V and 2 bases from J, the gap between germline ends came to 8 bases. The V gene's germline CDR1 is LGHNA and CDR2 YSLEER. The CDR3 region has the DNA TGCGCCAGCAGCCAGGGCATCACTGGAAACACCATATATTTT. This translates into CASSQGITGNTIYF.

The genes are TRBV27 and TRBJ2-1; 9 positions agree with TRBD2. Looked up from germline, CDR1 is MNHEY and CDR2 is SMNVEV (reference sequence). Trimming at V came to 5 bases and at J to 6 bases, leaving 8 bases not matched to a gene. CDR3 size: 15 residues. The CDR3 region is CASSDSGTSINEQFF. The CDR3 region has the DNA TGTGCCAGCAGTGACTCCGGGACTAGCATCAATGAGCAGTTCTTC.

The chain recombines TRBV27 with TRBJ2-5, with D perhaps given as TRBD1 or TRBD2 (7 bases each). The germline V and J ends were trimmed by 3 bases and 5 bases, with 10 bases remaining between them. The CDR3 spans 13 residues. Germline values: CDR1 MNHEY, CDR2 SMNVEV (reference sequence). The CDR3 DNA follows: TGTGCCAGCAGTTTCCAGGGGGGGGAGACCCAGTACTTC. Residues: CASSFQGGETQYF.

V gene TRBV25-1 combines with J gene TRBJ2-7, with 8 bases aligning to TRBD1. The ends lost 2 bases at V and 0 bases at J; junction bases unmatched: 6. Germline CDR1 is MGHDK and CDR2 is SYGVNS. CDR3 size: 16 residues. CDR3 in amino acids: CASSEEGGQDSYEQYF. CDR3 nucleotide sequence: TGTGCCAGCAGTGAAGAGGGGGGACAGGACTCCTACGAGCAGTACTTC.

This chain uses TRBV6-1 with TRBJ2-7; perhaps TRBD2 as D (5 bases). Germline CDR1 MNHNS, CDR2 SASEGT. This CDR3 spans 14 amino acids. Trimming took 3 bases from V and 1 from J, leaving 10 bases between them. The CDR3 nucleotides are TGTGCCAGCAGTGACAGCGGAAAGTCCTACGAGCAGTACTTC. This codes for CASSDSGKSYEQYF.

In its sample, this clone was seen a few times. The chain recombines TRBV19 with TRBJ1-5; TRBD1 matches 8 bases. The CDR3 totals 14 residues. Per germline, CDR1 LNHDA and CDR2 SQIVND (reference sequence). V shed 8 bases and J 6 bases; nucleotides not matched to a gene: 9. The CDR3 nucleotides are TGTGCCAGTGCCCCGCAGGGGGCAGGTCAGCCCCAGCATTTT. This sequence encodes CASAPQGAGQPQHF.

Points on this clone: It is unclear where the CDR3 begins or ends on the DNA, so no DNA is shown, and the CDR3 is as TCRdb lists it. The V and J genes are TRBV28 and TRBJ2-7; the D segment call TRBD1 is taken from the table without a DNA check. CDR1 and CDR2 from the germline V gene are MDHEN and SYDVKM. The CDR3 totals 21 residues, both ends included. CDR3 sequence: CASSFNLERDREFLKQCEQYF.

The V call is TRBV6-5, the J call TRBJ2-2; 8 bases agree with TRBD2. Trimming took 7 bases from V and 6 from J; bases not matched to a gene: 1. In germline, CDR1 is MNHEY, CDR2 SVGAGI. The length of the CDR3 is 12 residues. CDR3 nucleotide sequence: TGTGCCAGCATCGGGGGGGCCGGGGAGCTGTTTTTT. It codes for CASIGGAGELFF.

The chain couples TRBV6-5 to TRBJ1-4; TRBD1 aligns across 7 bases. Germline CDR1 reads MNHEY; CDR2 reads SVGAGI. The CDR3 sequence is 12 residues long. Unmatched junction bases numbered 1, after V lost 2 bases and J lost 10 bases. The CDR3 nucleotides read TGTGCCAGCAGTTACCCAGGGGGAAAACTGTTTTTT. It codes for CASSYPGGKLFF.